This T cell receptor (beta chain) was obtained from a study of blood T cell repertoires in COVID-19. Study as a whole: Acute and convalescent COVID-19 samples came from the United States, Italy and Spain. PBMCs, B-cell-depleted T cells, or T cells provided the cDNA or gDNA that made up the material.

In the source study's methods: Amplification of reference gene primers provided the estimated nucleated cell counts. Method: immunoSEQ multiplex PCR; TCRdb's copy keeps in-frame clones and lacks some. V, J and clone size are taken as reported in that table, and D and trimming were inferred from the DNA itself. Here the sample spans roughly 87,000 clones, about 87% being singletons. This clone has a handful of counts. Germline loops: CDR1 MNHEY, CDR2 SMNVEV (reference sequence). There are 17 residues in the CDR3. J gave up 5 bases and V 8 bases, and 14 bases lay outside the gene matches. This receptor was obtained from a man aged 55 to 70 with acute or convalescent COVID-19. Source material: peripheral blood. V usage is TRBV27 and J usage is TRBJ2-2, with 10 bases aligning to TRBD2. The CDR3 sequence is CASSSFPVAGGTGELFF. CDR3 DNA sequence: TGTGCCAGCTCTAGTTTTCCGGTAGCGGGGGGAACCGGGGAGCTGTTTTTT.